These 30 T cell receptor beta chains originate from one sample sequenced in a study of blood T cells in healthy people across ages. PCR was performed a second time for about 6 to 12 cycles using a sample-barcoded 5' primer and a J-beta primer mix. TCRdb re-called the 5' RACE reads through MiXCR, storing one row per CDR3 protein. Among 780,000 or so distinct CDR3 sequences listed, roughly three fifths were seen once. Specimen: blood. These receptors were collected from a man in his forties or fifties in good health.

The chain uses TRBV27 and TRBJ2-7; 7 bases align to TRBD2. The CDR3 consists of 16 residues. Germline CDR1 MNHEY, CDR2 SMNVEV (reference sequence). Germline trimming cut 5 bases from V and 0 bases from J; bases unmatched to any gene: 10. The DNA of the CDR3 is TGTGCCAGCAGTGGGAAGAGCGGGGCGGACTCCTACGAGCAGTACTTC. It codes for CASSGKSGADSYEQYF.

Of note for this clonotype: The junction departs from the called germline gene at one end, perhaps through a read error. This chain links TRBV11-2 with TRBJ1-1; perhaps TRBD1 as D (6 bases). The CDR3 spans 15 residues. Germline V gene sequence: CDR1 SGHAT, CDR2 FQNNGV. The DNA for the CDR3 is TGTGCCAGCAGCCTGGGACACACGGAGAACACTGAAGCTTCCTTT. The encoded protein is CASSLGHTENTEASF.

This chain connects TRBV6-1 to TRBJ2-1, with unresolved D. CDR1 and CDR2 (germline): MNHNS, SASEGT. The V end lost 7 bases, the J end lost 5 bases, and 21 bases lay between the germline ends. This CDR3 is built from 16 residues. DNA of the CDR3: TGTGCCAGCACCCGAAGGGTGGGCCAGACAAACAATGAGCAGTTCTTC. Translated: CASTRRVGQTNNEQFF.

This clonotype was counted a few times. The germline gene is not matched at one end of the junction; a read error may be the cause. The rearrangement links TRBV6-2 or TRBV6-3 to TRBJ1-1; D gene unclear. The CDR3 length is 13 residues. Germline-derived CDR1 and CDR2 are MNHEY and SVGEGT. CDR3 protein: CASSDSRAREAFF. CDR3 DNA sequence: TGTGCCAGCAGTGACTCGAGGGCCAGAGAAGCTTTCTTT.

The CDR3 DNA reads TGTGCCAGCACCCTAAGAGCGGGGGGCACCTACAATGAGCAGTTCTTC. Protein sequence: CASTLRAGGTYNEQFF. This chain joins TRBV27 and TRBJ2-1, with 9 bases fitting TRBD2. Per germline, CDR1 MNHEY and CDR2 SMNVEV (reference sequence). The J segment lost 2 bases and the V segment lost 7 bases, leaving 9 bases of the junction unmatched. The CDR3 has 16 residues.

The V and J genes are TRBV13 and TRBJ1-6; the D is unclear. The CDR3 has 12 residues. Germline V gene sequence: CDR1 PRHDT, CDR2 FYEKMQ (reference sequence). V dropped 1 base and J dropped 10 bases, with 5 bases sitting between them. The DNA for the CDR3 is TGTGCCAGCAGCTTAGACCGCTCACCCCTCCACTTT. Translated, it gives CASSLDRSPLHF.

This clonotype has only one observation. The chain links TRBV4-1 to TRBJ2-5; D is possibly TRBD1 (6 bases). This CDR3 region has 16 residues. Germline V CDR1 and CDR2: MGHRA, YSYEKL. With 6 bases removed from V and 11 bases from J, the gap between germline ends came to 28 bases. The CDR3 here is CASSHGSRGSYNEQYF. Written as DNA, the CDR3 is TGCGCCAGCAGTCATGGAAGCAGGGGATCTTACAATGAGCAGTACTTC.

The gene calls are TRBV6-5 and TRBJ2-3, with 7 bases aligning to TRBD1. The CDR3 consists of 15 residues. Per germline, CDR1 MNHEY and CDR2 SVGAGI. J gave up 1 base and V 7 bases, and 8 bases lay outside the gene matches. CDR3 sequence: CASKLTGSRTDTQYF. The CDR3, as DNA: TGTGCCAGCAAACTGACAGGGTCCCGCACAGATACGCAGTATTTT.

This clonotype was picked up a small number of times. Here the CDR3 DNA reads TGTGCCAGCAGCACAGCGGGGGGAGGCACAGATACGCAGTATTTT. Its protein is CASSTAGGGTDTQYF. The V and J genes are TRBV7-2 and TRBJ2-3, with 9 bases lining up with TRBD2. Germline CDR1 is SGHTA and CDR2 is FQGNSA. The CDR3 covers 15 residues. V was clipped by 5 bases and J by 1 base; unmatched bases: 4. The full variable domain, its missing parts supplied by reference TRBV7-2 and TRBJ2-3, is GAGVSQSPSNKVTEKGKDVELRCDPISGHTALYWYRQSLGQGLEFLIYFQGNSAPDKSGLPSDRFSAERTGGSVSTLTIQRTQQEDSAVYLCASSTAGGGTDTQYFGPGTRLTVL.

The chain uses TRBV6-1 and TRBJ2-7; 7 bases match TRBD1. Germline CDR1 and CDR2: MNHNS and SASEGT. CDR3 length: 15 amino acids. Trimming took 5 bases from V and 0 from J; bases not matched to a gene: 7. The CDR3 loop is CASSILDRTSYEQYF. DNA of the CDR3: TGTGCCAGCAGTATCCTGGACAGGACCTCCTACGAGCAGTACTTC.

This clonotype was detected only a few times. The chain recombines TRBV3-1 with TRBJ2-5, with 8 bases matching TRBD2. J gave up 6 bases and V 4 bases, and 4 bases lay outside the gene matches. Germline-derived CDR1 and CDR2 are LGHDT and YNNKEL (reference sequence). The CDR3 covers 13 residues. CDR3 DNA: TGTGCCAGCAGCCGGACTAGCTCGAAGACCCAGTACTTC. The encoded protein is CASSRTSSKTQYF.

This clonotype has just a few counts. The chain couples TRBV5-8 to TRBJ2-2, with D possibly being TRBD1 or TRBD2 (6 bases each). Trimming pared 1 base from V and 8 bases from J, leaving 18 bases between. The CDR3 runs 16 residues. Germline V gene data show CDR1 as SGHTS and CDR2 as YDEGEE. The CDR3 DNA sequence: TGTGCCAGCAGCTTGCCGGGGGCCACTGCACCGGGGGAGCTGTTTTTT. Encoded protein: CASSLPGATAPGELFF.

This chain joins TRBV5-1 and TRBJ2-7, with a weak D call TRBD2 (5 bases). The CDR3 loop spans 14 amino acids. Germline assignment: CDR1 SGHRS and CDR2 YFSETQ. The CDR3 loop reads CEIVGRRSSYEQYF. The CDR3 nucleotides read TGCGAAATTGTAGGGCGGAGGAGCTCCTACGAGCAGTACTTC.

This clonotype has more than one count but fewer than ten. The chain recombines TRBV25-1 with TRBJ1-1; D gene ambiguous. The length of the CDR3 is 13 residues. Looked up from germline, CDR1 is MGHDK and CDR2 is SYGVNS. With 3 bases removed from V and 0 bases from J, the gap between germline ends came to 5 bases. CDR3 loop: CASSDGMNTEAFF. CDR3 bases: TGTGCCAGCAGTGACGGGATGAACACTGAAGCTTTCTTT. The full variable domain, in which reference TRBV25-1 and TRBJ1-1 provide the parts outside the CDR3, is EADIYQTPRYLVIGTGKKITLECSQTMGHDKMYWYQQDPGMELHLIHYSYGVNSTEKGDLSSESTVSRIRTEHFPLTLESARPSHTSQYLCASSDGMNTEAFFGQGTRLTVV.

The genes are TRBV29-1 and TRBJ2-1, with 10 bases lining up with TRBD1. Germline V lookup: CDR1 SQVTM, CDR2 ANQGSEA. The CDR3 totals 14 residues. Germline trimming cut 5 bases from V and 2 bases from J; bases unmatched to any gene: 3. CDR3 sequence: CSVLGQGAYNEQFF. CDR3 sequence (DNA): TGCAGCGTTTTAGGACAGGGGGCCTACAATGAGCAGTTCTTC.

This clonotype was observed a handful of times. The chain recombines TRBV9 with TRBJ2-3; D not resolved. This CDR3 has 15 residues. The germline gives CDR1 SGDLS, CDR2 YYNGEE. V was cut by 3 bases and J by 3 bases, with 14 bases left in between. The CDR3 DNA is TGTGCCAGCAGCGACCTGAGAGACCCTACAGATACGCAGTATTTT. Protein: CASSDLRDPTDTQYF.

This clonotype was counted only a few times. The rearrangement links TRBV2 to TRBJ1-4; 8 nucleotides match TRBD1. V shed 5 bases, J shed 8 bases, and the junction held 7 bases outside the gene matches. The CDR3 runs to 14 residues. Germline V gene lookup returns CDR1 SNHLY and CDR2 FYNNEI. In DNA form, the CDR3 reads TGTGCCAGCAGTCCGGACAGGGTAGGAGAAAAACTGTTTTTT. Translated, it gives CASSPDRVGEKLFF.

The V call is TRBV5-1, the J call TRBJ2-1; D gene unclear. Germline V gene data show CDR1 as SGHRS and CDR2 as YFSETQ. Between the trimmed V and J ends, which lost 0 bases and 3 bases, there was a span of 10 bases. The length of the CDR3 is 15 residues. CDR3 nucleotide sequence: TGCGCCAGCAGCTTGGCTTCCCAGAGCTACAATGAGCAGTTCTTC. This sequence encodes CASSLASQSYNEQFF.

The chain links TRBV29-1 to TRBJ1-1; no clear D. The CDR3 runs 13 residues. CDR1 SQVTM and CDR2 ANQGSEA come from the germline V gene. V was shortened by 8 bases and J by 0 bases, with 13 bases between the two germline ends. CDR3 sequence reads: CSTTRLMNTEAFF. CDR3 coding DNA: TGCAGCACCACCAGGCTCATGAACACTGAAGCTTTCTTT.

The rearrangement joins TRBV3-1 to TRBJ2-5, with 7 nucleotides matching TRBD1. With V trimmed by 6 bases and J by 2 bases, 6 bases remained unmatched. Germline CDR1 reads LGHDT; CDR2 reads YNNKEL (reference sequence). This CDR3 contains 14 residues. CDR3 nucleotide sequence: TGTGCCAGCAGTAAGGGACAGAATCAAGAGACCCAGTACTTC. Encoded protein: CASSKGQNQETQYF.

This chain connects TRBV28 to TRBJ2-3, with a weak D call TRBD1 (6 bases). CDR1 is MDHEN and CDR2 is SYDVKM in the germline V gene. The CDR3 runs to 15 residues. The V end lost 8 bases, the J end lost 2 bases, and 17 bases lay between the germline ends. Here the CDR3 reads CASRGPDSYTDTQYF. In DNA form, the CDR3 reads TGTGCCAGCCGCGGCCCGGACAGCTACACAGATACGCAGTATTTT.

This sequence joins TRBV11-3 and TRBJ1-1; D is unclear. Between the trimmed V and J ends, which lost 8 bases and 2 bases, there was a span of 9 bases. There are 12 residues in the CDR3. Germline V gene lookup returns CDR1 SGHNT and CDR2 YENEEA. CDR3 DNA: TGTGCCAGCGGGGAACCCAACACTGAAGCTTTCTTT. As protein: CASGEPNTEAFF.

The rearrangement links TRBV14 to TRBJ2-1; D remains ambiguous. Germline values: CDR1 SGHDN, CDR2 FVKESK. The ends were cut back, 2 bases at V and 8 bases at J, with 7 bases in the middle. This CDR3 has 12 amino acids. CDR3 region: CASSQRSYEQFF. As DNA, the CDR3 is TGTGCCAGCAGCCAACGGTCATATGAGCAGTTCTTC.

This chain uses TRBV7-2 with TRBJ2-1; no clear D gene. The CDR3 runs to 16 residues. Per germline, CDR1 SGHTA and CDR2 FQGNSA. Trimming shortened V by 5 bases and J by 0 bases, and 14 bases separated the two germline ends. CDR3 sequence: CASSGARGSSYNEQFF. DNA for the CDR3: TGTGCCAGCAGCGGCGCTAGAGGTAGCTCCTACAATGAGCAGTTCTTC.

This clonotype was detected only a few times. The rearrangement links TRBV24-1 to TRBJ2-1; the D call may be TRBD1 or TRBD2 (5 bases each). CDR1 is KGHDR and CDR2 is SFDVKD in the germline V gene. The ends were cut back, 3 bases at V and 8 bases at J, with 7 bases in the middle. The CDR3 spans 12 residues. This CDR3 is CATSDGGYEQFF. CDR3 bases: TGTGCCACCAGTGATGGGGGATATGAGCAGTTCTTC.

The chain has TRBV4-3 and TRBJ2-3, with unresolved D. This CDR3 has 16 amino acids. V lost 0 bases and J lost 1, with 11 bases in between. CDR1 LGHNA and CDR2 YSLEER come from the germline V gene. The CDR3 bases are TGCGCCAGCAGCCAAGATAGAACGTCCCGCACAGATACGCAGTATTTT. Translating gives CASSQDRTSRTDTQYF.

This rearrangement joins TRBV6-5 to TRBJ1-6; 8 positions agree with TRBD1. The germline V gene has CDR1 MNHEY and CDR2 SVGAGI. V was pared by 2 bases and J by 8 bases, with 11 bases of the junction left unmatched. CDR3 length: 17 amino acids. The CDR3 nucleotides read TGTGCCAGCAGTTACCCCACGCTCAGGGGGCTTTATTCACCCCTCCACTTT. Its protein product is CASSYPTLRGLYSPLHF.

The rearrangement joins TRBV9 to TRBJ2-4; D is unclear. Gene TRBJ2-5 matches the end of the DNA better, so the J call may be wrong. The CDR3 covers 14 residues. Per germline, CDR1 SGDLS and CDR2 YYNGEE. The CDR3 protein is CASSVALKQETQYF. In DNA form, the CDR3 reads TGTGCCAGCAGCGTAGCTCTGAAACAAGAGACCCAGTACTTC.

CDR3 DNA: TGTGCCAGCAGTAGGCATACCGGGACTAGCGGGGTGACCCAGTACTTC. This codes for CASSRHTGTSGVTQYF. The chain has TRBV27 and TRBJ2-5; 13 bases are shared with TRBD2. Germline CDR1 is MNHEY and CDR2 is SMNVEV (reference sequence). V shed 5 bases and J 7 bases; nucleotides not matched to a gene: 10. The CDR3 totals 16 residues.

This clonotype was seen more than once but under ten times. CDR3: CSVYSGREQYF. In DNA, the CDR3 is TGCAGCGTCTACTCGGGGCGCGAGCAGTACTTC. The chain joins TRBV29-1 to TRBJ2-7, with D perhaps being TRBD1 or TRBD2 (5 bases each). CDR3 size: 11 residues. Germline V gives CDR1 SQVTM, CDR2 ANQGSEA. V lost 6 bases, J lost 6 bases, and 12 bases lay in between.